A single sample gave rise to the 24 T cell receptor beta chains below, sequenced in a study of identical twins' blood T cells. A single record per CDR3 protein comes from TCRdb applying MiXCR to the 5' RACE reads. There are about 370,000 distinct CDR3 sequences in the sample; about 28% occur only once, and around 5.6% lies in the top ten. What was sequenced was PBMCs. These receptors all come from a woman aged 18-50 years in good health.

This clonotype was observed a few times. The CDR3 DNA is TGTGCCAGCAGTGAGATCCGACCCACAGATACGCAGTATTTT. This codes for CASSEIRPTDTQYF. The V call is TRBV28, the J call TRBJ2-3; D uncertain. The CDR3 length is 14 residues. V lost 5 bases, J lost 2 bases, and 11 bases lay in between. Germline values: CDR1 MDHEN, CDR2 SYDVKM. Full variable domain (missing parts from reference TRBV28 and TRBJ2-3): DVKVTQSSRYLVKRTGEKVFLECVQDMDHENMFWYRQDPGLGLRLIYFSYDVKMKEKGDIPEGYSVSREKKERFSLILESASTNQTSMYLCASSEIRPTDTQYFGPGTRLTVL.

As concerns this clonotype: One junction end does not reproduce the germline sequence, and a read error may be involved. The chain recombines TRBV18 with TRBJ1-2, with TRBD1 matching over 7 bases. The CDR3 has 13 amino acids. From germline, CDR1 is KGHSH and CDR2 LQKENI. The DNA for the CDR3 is TGTGCCGGCTCACCTGACAGGGCAGACGGCTACACCTTC. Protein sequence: CAGSPDRADGYTF.

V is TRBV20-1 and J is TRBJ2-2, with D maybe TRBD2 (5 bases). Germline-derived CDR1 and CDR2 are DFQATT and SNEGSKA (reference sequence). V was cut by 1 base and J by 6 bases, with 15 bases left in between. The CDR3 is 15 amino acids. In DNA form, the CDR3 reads TGCAGTGCTAGAGGTGCTAGCAAGACGGCCGGGGAGCTGTTTTTT. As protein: CSARGASKTAGELFF.

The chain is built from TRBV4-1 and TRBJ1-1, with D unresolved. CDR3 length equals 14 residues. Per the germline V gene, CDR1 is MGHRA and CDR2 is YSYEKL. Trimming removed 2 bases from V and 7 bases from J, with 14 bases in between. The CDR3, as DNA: TGCGCCAGCAGCCAACTCGGAGATTGGGGTGAAGCTTTCTTT. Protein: CASSQLGDWGEAFF.

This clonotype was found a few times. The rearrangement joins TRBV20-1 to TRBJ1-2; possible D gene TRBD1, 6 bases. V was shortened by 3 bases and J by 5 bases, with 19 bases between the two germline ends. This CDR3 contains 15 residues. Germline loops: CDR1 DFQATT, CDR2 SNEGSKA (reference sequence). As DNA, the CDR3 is TGCAGTGCTAGGACCCCCCCGGGGGCCGAATATGGCTACACCTTC. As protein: CSARTPPGAEYGYTF.

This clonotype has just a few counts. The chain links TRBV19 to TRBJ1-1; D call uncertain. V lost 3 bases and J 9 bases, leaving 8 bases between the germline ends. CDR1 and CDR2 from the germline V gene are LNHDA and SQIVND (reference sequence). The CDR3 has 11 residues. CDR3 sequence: CASSIGHQAFF. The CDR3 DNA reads TGTGCCAGTAGTATCGGGCACCAAGCTTTCTTT.

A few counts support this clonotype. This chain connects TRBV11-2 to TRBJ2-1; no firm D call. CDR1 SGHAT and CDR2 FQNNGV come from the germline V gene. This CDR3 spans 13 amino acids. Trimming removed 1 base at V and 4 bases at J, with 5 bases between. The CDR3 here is CASSLVRYNEQFF. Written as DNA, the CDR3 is TGTGCCAGCAGCTTAGTACGATACAATGAGCAGTTCTTC.

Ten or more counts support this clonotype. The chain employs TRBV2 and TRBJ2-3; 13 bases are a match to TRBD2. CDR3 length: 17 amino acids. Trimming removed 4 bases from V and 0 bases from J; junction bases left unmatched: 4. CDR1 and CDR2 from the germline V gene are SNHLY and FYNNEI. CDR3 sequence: CASSGLAGGPSTDTQYF. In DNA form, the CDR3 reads TGTGCCAGCAGTGGACTAGCGGGGGGCCCTAGCACAGATACGCAGTATTTT.

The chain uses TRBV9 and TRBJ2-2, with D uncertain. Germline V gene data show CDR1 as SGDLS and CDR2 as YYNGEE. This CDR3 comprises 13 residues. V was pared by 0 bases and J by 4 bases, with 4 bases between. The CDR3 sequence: CASSVASTGELFF. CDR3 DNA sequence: TGTGCCAGCAGCGTAGCTAGCACCGGGGAGCTGTTTTTT.

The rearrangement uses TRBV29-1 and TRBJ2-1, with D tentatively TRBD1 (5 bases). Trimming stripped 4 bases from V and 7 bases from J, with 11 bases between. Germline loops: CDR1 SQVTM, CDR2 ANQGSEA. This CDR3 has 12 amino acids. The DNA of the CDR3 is TGCAGCGTTGTGCAGGGAACAAATGAGCAGTTCTTC. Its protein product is CSVVQGTNEQFF.

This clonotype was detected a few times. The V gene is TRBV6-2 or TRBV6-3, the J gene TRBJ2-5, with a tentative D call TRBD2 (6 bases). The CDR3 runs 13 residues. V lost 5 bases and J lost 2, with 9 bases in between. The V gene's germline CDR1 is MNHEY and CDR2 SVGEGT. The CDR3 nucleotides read TGTGCCAGCAGTCACGGGACTCAAGAGACCCAGTACTTC. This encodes CASSHGTQETQYF.

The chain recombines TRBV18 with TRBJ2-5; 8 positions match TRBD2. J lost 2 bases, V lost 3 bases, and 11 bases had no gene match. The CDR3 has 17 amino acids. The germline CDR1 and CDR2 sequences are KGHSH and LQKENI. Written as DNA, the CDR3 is TGTGCCAGCTCACCCGCGGGGAAGCGGGGGCGACAAGAGACCCAGTACTTC. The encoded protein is CASSPAGKRGRQETQYF.

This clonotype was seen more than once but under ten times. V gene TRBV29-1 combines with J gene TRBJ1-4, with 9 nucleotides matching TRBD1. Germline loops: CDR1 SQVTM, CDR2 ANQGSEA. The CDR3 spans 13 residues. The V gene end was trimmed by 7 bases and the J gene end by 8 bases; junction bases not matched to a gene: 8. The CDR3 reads CSGAQGAREKLFF. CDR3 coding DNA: TGCAGCGGCGCACAGGGGGCTCGAGAAAAACTGTTTTTT.

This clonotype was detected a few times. CDR3 sequence reads: CARHLRFYSNQPQHF. For the CDR3, the DNA is TGCGCCAGACATTTGAGATTCTATAGCAATCAGCCCCAGCATTTT. The gene calls are TRBV10-1 and TRBJ1-5; no clear D. The CDR3 runs 15 residues. V was cut by 9 bases and J by 0 bases, with 15 bases left in between. Germline lookup yields CDR1 WNHNN and CDR2 SYGVQD (reference sequence).

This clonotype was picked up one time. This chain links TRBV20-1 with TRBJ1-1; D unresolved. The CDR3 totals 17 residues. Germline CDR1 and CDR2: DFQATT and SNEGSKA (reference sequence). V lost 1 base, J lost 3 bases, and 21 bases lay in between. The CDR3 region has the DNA TGCAGTGCTAGAGGGTTCAGTCGGGAGGGTAGGGACACTGAAGCTTTCTTT. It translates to CSARGFSREGRDTEAFF.

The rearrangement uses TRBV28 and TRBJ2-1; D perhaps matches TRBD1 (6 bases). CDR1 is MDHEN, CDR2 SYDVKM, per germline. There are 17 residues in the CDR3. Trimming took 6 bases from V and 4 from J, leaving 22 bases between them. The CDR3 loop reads CASSLIGQPGRYNEQFF. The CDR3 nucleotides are TGTGCCAGCAGCTTAATTGGACAGCCTGGACGGTACAATGAGCAGTTCTTC.

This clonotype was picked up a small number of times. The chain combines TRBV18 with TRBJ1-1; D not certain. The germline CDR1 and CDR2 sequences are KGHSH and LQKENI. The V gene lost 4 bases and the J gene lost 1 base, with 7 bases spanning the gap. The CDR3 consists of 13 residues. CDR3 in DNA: TGTGCCAGCTCACAAACACAGAACACTGAAGCTTTCTTT. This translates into CASSQTQNTEAFF.

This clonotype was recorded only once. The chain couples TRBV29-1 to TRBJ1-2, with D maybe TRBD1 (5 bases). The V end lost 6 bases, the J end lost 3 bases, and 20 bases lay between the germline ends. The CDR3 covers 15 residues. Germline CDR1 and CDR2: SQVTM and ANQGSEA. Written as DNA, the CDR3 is TGCAGCGTGGGGAGGCAGGGCGGCGGACACTATGGCTACACCTTC. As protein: CSVGRQGGGHYGYTF.

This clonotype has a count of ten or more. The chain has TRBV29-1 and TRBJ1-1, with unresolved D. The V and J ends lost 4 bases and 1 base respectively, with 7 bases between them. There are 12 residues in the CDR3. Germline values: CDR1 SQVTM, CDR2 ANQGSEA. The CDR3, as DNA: TGCAGCGTTGTTGTCCAGAACACTGAAGCTTTCTTT. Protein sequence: CSVVVQNTEAFF.

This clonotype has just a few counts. The DNA of the CDR3 is TGTGCCAGCGCGGGGTCAAACATCTATGGCTACACCTTC. Residues: CASAGSNIYGYTF. V usage is TRBV19 and J usage is TRBJ1-2; no clear D gene. The germline V gene has CDR1 LNHDA and CDR2 SQIVND (reference sequence). This CDR3 is 13 amino acids long. Trimming removed 9 bases at V and 4 bases at J, with 15 bases between.

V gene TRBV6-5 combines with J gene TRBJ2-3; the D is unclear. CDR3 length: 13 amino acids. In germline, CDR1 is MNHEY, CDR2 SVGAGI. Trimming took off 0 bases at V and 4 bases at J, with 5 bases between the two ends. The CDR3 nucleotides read TGTGCCAGCAGTTACTCGAGACCAGATACGCAGTATTTT. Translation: CASSYSRPDTQYF.

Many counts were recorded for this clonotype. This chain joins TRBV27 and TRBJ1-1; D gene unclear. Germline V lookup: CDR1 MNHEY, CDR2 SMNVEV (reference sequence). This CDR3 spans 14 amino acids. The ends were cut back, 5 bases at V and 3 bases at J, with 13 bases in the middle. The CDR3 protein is CASSAYRVYTEAFF. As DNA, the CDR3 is TGTGCCAGCAGTGCCTATAGAGTCTACACTGAAGCTTTCTTT.

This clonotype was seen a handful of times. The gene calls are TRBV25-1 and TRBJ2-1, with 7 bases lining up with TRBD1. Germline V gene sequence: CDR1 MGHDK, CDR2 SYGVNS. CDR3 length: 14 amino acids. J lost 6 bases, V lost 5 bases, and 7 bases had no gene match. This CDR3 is CASSKIDRANEQFF. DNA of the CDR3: TGTGCCAGCAGTAAGATAGACAGGGCCAATGAGCAGTTCTTC.

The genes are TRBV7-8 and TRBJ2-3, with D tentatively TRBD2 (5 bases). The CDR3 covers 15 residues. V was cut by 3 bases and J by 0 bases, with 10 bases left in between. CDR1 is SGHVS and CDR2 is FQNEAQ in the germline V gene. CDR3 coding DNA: TGTGCCAGCAGCTTTAGTGGCGGGAGCACAGATACGCAGTATTTT. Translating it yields CASSFSGGSTDTQYF.